This T cell receptor (beta chain) was recovered during a study of T cell responses to AZD1222 COVID-19 vaccine. Clones were read by immunoSEQ multiplex PCR, and TCRdb kept only the in-frame ones, dropping some. The sample has 50,000 to 55,000 clones; about nine tenths are singletons. On this clone itself: The antigen is not known.

The CDR3 extends over 13 amino acids. Germline-derived CDR1 and CDR2 are MDHEN and SYDVKM. J was trimmed by 6 bases and V by 10 bases; bases with no gene match: 6. Study-wide results and caveats: Repertoire collection took place solely once the T cell response had peaked. Clonal diversity was possibly underestimated; the donors were predominantly white British and more often female.

This TCR came from an adult who received the AZD1222 COVID-19 vaccine. J is TRBJ2-1 and V is TRBV28; 10 nucleotides align to TRBD1. The source material was peripheral blood, sampled 28 days after the second AZD1222 dose. The CDR3 DNA sequence: TGTGCCACCCAAGGGGACAGGGGCAATGAGCAGTTCTTC. Amino acid sequence: CATQGDRGNEQFF.